This T cell receptor beta chain was found in a study of blood T cell repertoires in COVID-19. For the study at large: Samples representing acute and convalescent COVID-19 were sourced from the United States, Italy and Spain.

Study processing details: Nucleated cell number was recorded as an estimate derived from reference gene primer amplification. Libraries were prepared by immunoSEQ multiplex PCR; TCRdb keeps only in-frame clonotypes and omits some of them. V and J calls and clone size are copied from that table; D and trimming were computed from the DNA. The sample gives about 35,000 clones, around 82% of which show up once; approximately 40% is in the top ten. V lost 1 base and J lost 6, with 13 bases in between. The CDR3 loop spans 15 amino acids. The V gene's germline CDR1 is SNHLY and CDR2 FYNNEI. This receptor was taken from a man at least 80 years old with active or convalescent COVID-19. The J gene is TRBJ2-1, the V gene TRBV2, with a possible D match to TRBD1 (5 bases). Sequencing input: peripheral blood. CDR3 in DNA: TGTGCCAGCAGTGAAGTGGCAGGGTGGGGCAATGAGCAGTTCTTC. Translating it yields CASSEVAGWGNEQFF.